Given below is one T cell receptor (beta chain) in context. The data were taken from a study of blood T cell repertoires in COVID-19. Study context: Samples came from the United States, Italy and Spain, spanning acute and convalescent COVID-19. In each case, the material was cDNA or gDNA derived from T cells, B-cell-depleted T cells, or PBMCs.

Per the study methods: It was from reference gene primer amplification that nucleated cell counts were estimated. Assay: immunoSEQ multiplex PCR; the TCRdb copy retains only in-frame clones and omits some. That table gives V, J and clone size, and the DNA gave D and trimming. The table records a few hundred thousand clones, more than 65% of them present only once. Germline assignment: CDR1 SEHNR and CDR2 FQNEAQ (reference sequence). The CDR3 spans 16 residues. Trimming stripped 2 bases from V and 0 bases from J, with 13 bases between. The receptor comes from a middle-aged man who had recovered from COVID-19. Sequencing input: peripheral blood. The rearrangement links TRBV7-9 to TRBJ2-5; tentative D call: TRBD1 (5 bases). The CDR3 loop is CASSLRRTPYQETQYF. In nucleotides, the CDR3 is TGTGCCAGCAGCTTAAGGCGGACACCGTACCAAGAGACCCAGTACTTC.